The following is a TCR beta chain sequence with its context. Its antigen is currently unknown. Deletions cut 5 bases from V and 6 bases from J, with 15 bases between. Germline CDR1 SGHTA, CDR2 FQGNSA. The length of the CDR3 is 14 residues. This sample is drawn from a study of CD8 T cells in Susac syndrome. Study-wide results and limits: As acknowledged by the study, its TCR sequencing and HLA analysis included a relatively small number of individuals.

The sequenced target, TCR beta, came from blood CD8+ and CD4+ T cells. With random hexamers, reverse transcription was performed on roughly 0.45 to 1 ug of RNA. Coverage of TCR beta CDR3 amplification by immunoSEQ multiplex PCR extended to 54 Vbeta and 13 Jbeta. TCRdb used MiXCR to reprocess the immunoSEQ multiplex PCR reads, holding one entry per CDR3 protein. The sample has 90,000 to 150,000 distinct CDR3 sequences, 80% to 95% seen once; the top ten hold roughly 0.14%. The V gene is TRBV7-2, the J gene TRBJ2-3; D not resolved. The TCR originated in a human donor in good health. Sequences were obtained from CD4+ T cells from PBMCs. The CDR3 reads CASSMTQNDDTQYF. In nucleotides, the CDR3 is TGTGCCAGCAGCATGACGCAAAACGATGATACGCAGTATTTT.